These 6 T cell receptor beta chains came from one sample sequenced in a study of blood T cell repertoires in COVID-19. Profiled with immunoSEQ multiplex PCR; TCRdb holds only in-frame clones, not every one. The sample records about 240,000 clones, roughly nine tenths being singletons. Sequenced sample: peripheral blood. All receptors derive from a man in his 60s who had recovered from COVID-19.

The chain uses TRBV4-1 and TRBJ2-2; TRBD2 is a possible D gene (6 bases). Germline CDR1 reads MGHRA; CDR2 reads YSYEKL. There are 16 residues in the CDR3. V dropped 1 base and J dropped 1 base, with 10 bases sitting between them. CDR3 in amino acids: CASSQVWTKNTGELFF. CDR3 nucleotide sequence: TGCGCCAGCAGCCAAGTTTGGACTAAGAACACCGGGGAGCTGTTTTTT.

The CDR3 bases are TGTGCCACAGGCGTCTCTAGCACAGATACGCAGTATTTT. Amino acids: CATGVSSTDTQYF. V gene TRBV9 combines with J gene TRBJ2-3; no definite D call. CDR1 and CDR2 from the germline V gene are SGDLS and YYNGEE. V was shortened by 9 bases and J by 0 bases, with 11 bases between the two germline ends. This CDR3 comprises 13 residues.

The chain combines TRBV5-5 with TRBJ2-2, with D possibly being TRBD1 (6 bases). This CDR3 contains 16 residues. With 4 bases removed from V and 1 base from J, the gap between germline ends came to 14 bases. Germline V gene data show CDR1 as SGHKS and CDR2 as YYEKEE (reference sequence). CDR3: CASSRTANGNTGELFF. As DNA, the CDR3 is TGTGCCAGCAGCCGGACAGCGAACGGGAACACCGGGGAGCTGTTTTTT.

On this clone itself: Other DNA variants within this sample encode the same CDR3. The chain carries TRBV3-1 (or the pseudogene TRBV3-2) and TRBJ1-5, with D hard to call. V was pared by 1 base and J by 2 bases, with 6 bases between. The CDR3 covers 14 residues. Germline CDR1 reads LGHDT; CDR2 reads YNNKEL (reference sequence). The CDR3 DNA reads as TGTGCCAGCAGCCAAGGCCAGGGCAATCAGCCCCAGCATTTT. This sequence encodes CASSQGQGNQPQHF.

V is TRBV2 and J is TRBJ1-3; D is ambiguous. The CDR3 consists of 14 residues. Germline V lookup: CDR1 SNHLY, CDR2 FYNNEI. The V end lost 6 bases, the J end lost 4 bases, and 13 bases lay between the germline ends. For the CDR3, the DNA is TGTGCCAGCAGGACTACAGTTGGGGGAAACACCATATATTTT. This translates into CASRTTVGGNTIYF.

J is TRBJ2-7 and V is TRBV14; 7 positions agree with TRBD1. The germline V gene has CDR1 SGHDN and CDR2 FVKESK. The CDR3 is 13 residues long. The J segment lost 3 bases and the V segment lost 4 bases, leaving 3 bases of the junction unmatched. For the CDR3, the DNA is TGTGCCAGCAGCCGGGACAGCTACTACGAGCAGTACTTC. Amino acids: CASSRDSYYEQYF. The full variable domain, completed using reference TRBV14 and TRBJ2-7, is EAGVTQFPSHSVIEKGQTVTLRCDPISGHDNLYWYRRVMGKEIKFLLHFVKESKQDESGMPNNRFLAERTGGTYSTLKVQPAELEDSGVYFCASSRDSYYEQYFGPGTRLTVT.